This T cell receptor (beta chain) is from a study of human T cells and chemical hapten exposure (dated by TCRdb to the early 2020s). At the level of the whole study: For sensitization, 2% DPC in acetone was applied to an approximately 2 cm by approximately 2 cm area of upper inner arm skin. Libraries were pooled for sequencing, and per-sample TCR yields varied mainly because of small differences in library volumes within the pool. The study tracked peripheral blood TCR repertoire changes in vivo during primary and secondary sensitization to the hapten diphenylcyclopropenone (DPC) in alopecia patients. Most of the patients in the cohort were female, and the cohort covered alopecia areata with under or over 50% scalp involvement, alopecia totalis and alopecia universalis. Blood samples were taken from patients before sensitization (week 0) and then at 2, 6 and about 24 weeks after DPC sensitization. Throughout the approximately 24-week study period, patients were also given weekly therapeutic DPC doses on the scalp. Patch tests used Finn chambers with 0.01% DPC on the upper back, scored after 6 days by International Contact Dermatitis Research Group standards. For TCR sequencing, blood came from twenty-nine alopecia patients at anywhere from one to four time points (pre-sensitization, 2, 6 and 24 weeks).

As encoded in the germline V gene (reference sequence), CDR1 is DFQATT while CDR2 is SNEGSKA. The germline V and J ends show losses of 6 bases and 5 bases respectively, and no gene match explains 9 bases of the junction. The CDR3 measures 13 amino acids from cysteine to phenylalanine. The DNA shown is the 39-base CDR3, in frame from base 1. The sample's time point, from its label and the paper: pre-sensitization, week 0. In light of the paper, this sample's treatment or condition label describes: therapeutic diphenylcyclopropenone sensitization with weekly scalp DPC. At each patch-test visit, blood was drawn before the patch test was applied. Eligible patients were aged 18 to 70, diagnosed with alopecia, deemed suitable for DPC therapy, and excluded if pregnant. Total RNA was extracted from unfractionated whole blood collected in Tempus Blood RNA tubes. Library method: RACE. Instrument on record: NextSeq 500. Library preparation attached unique molecular identifiers to individual cDNA molecules for quantitative, reproducible TCR counting. For every blood RNA sample, sequencing covered both the TCR alpha and TCR beta chains. In the original analysis: Samples had a median of around 92,000 TCRs, with a range from roughly 23,224 to 700,000. V, J and CDR3 annotation of the TCR reads was carried out using the Decombinator software suite. Every sample was subsampled to the same number of TCRs (28,000) for the PS versus PT1 abundance plots. TCRs were defined as expanded if absent before sensitization and observed at least eight times at the 2-week time point. TCRdb reworked the public reads: Q25 trimming with fastp, MiXCR clone assembly, productive beta chains retained. Rows merge per CDR3 protein into single entries with the most common DNA and genes. These V and J calls originate from TCRdb's pipeline instead of the authors' own analysis. This sample holds around 300,000 distinct CDR3 sequences; around 7% were observed only once. 0.9% to 1.5% of the sample is in the top ten clones.

Findings and caveats that apply to the study as a whole: Alopecia, a presumed autoimmune disease, was present in all patients, so the immune response of the patients might differ from that of healthy individuals. Patch test score correlated positively with the number of PT1 expanded TCRs, reaching significance at thresholds 8, 16 and 32 but not at 4. DPC sensitization did not change how many TCRs were above 1 in 1000 frequency, and no evidence was found of alterations in global repertoire structure. After repeated subsampling, changes were observed in the strength of the expansion versus patch-test correlation and in the threshold at which the correlation became significant. Significantly more large CDR3 similarity clusters were formed by expanded TCRs than by pre-sensitization or healthy control sets, consistent with antigen-driven responses.

This clonotype has ten or more counts. Its antigen target is currently unknown. One base away there is no much larger clone; base qualities are not given. This clonotype originated in a man aged 18 to 30 with alopecia areata. Some clones in this sample may be carry-over from other donors' samples. This specimen was whole blood, taken in connection with sensitization to the hapten diphenylcyclopropenone (DPC). The chain employs TRBV20-1 and TRBJ1-2; 7 central bases correspond to TRBD1. The DNA sequence follows: TGCAGTGCCATGACAGGGTTTCAGTATGGCTACACCTTC. This is translated as CSAMTGFQYGYTF.